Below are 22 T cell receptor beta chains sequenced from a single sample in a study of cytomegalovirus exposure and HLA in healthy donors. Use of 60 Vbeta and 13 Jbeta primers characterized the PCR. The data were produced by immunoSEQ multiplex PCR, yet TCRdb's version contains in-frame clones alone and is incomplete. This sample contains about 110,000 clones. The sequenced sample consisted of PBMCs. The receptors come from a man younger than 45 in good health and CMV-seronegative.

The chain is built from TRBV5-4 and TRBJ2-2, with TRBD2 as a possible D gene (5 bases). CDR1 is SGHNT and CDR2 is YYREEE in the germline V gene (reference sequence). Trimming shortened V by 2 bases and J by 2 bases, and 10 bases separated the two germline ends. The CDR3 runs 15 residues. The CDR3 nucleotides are TGTGCCAGCAGCTTAGGACTGACTAACACCGGGGAGCTGTTTTTT. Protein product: CASSLGLTNTGELFF. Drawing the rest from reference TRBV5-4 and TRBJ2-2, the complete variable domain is ETGVTQSPTHLIKTRGQQVTLRCSSQSGHNTVSWYQQALGQGPQFIFQYYREEENGRGNFPPRFSGLQFPNYSSELNVNALELDDSALYLCASSLGLTNTGELFFGEGSRLTVL.

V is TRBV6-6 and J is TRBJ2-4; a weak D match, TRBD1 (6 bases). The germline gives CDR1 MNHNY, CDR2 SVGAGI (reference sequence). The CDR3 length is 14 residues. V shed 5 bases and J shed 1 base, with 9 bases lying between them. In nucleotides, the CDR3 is TGTGCCAGCAGTCCAGGGGTTGCCAAAAACATTCAGTACTTC. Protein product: CASSPGVAKNIQYF.

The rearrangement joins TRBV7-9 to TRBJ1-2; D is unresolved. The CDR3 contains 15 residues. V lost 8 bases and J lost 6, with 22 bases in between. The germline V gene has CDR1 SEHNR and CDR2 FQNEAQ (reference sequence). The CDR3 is CASGRGATPENGYTF. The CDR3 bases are TGTGCCAGCGGTCGAGGAGCTACCCCAGAGAATGGCTACACCTTC.

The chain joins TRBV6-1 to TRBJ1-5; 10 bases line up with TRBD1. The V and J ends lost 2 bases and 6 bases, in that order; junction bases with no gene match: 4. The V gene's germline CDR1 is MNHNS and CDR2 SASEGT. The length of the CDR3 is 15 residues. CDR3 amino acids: CASSEQTGGTQPQHF. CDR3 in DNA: TGTGCCAGCAGTGAACAGACAGGGGGCACTCAGCCCCAGCATTTT.

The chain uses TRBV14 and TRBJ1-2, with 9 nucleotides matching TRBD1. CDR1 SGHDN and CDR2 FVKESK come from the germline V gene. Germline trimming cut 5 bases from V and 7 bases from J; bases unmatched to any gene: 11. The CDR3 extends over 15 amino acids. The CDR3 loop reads CASSALRDRAGGYTF. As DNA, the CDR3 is TGTGCCAGCAGCGCCCTTCGGGACAGGGCTGGTGGCTACACCTTC. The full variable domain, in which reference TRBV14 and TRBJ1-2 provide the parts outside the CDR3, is EAGVTQFPSHSVIEKGQTVTLRCDPISGHDNLYWYRRVMGKEIKFLLHFVKESKQDESGMPNNRFLAERTGGTYSTLKVQPAELEDSGVYFCASSALRDRAGGYTFGSGTRLTVV.

The DNA of the CDR3 is TGTGCCAGCAGCTTGGCCGGCAGGGCCACTGAAGCTTTCTTT. The encoded protein is CASSLAGRATEAFF. The chain has TRBV5-4 and TRBJ1-1, with D possibly matching TRBD1 (5 bases). V was pared by 0 bases and J by 4 bases, with 10 bases between. From germline, CDR1 is SGHNT and CDR2 YYREEE (reference sequence). This CDR3 has 14 amino acids.

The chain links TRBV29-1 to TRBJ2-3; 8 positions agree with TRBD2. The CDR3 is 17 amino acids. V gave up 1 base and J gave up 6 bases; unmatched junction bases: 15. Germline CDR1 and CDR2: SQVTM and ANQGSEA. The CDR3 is CSVEGAQTAGDLDTQYF. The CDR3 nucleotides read TGCAGCGTTGAAGGGGCCCAGACAGCGGGGGACCTGGATACGCAGTATTTT.

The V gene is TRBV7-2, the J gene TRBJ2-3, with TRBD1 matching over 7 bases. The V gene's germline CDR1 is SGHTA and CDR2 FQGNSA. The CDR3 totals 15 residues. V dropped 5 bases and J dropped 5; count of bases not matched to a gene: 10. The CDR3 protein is CASSPPGTVKDTQYF. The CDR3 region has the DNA TGTGCCAGCAGCCCCCCCGGGACAGTTAAAGATACGCAGTATTTT.

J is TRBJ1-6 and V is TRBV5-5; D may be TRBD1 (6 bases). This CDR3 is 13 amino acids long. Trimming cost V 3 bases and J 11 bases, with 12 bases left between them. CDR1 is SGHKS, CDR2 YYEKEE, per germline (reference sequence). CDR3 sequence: CASSSTGSPPLHF. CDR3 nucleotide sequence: TGTGCCAGCAGCTCCACAGGGAGCCCACCCCTCCACTTT.

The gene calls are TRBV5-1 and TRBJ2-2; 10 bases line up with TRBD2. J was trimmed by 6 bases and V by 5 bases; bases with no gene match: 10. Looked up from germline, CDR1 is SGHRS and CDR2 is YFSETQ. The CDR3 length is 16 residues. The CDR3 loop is CASSPSGGAGAGELFF. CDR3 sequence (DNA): TGCGCCAGCAGTCCAAGCGGGGGGGCCGGGGCCGGGGAGCTGTTTTTT.

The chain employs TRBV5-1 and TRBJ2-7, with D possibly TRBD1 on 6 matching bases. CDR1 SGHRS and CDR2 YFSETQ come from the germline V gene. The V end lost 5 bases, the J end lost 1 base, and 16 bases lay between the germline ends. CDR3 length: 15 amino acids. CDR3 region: CASRQRRGGSYEQYF. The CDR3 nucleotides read TGCGCCAGCAGACAAAGACGAGGGGGTTCCTACGAGCAGTACTTC.

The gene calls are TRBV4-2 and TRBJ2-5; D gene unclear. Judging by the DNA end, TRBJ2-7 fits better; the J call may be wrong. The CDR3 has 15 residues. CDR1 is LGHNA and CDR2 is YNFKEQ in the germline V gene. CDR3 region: CASSQDKQVSYEQYF. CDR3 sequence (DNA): TGTGCCAGCAGCCAAGATAAGCAGGTCTCCTACGAGCAGTACTTC.

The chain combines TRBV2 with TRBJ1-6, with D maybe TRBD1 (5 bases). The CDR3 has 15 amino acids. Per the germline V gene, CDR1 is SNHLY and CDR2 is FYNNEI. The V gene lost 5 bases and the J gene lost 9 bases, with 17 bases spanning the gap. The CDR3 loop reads CASSSWGQRGSPLHF. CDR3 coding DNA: TGTGCCAGCAGTTCGTGGGGCCAGCGAGGTTCACCCCTCCACTTT.

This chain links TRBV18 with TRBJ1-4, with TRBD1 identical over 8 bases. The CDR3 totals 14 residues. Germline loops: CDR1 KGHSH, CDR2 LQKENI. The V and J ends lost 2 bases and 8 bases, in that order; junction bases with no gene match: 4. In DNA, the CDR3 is TGTGCCAGCTCACCAGACAGGGGCTACGAAAAACTGTTTTTT. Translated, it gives CASSPDRGYEKLFF.

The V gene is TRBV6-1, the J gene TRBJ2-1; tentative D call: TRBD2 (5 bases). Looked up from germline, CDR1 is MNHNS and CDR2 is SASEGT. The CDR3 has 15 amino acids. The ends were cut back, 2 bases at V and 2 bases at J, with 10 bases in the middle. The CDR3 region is CASSEMASPYNEQFF. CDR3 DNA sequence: TGTGCCAGCAGTGAAATGGCTAGCCCCTACAATGAGCAGTTCTTC.

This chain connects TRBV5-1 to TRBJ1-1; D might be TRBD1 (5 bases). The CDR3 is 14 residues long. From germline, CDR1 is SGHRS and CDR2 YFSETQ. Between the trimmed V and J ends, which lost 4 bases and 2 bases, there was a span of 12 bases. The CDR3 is CASSPQEINTEAFF. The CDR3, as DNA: TGCGCCAGCAGCCCACAGGAGATTAACACTGAAGCTTTCTTT.

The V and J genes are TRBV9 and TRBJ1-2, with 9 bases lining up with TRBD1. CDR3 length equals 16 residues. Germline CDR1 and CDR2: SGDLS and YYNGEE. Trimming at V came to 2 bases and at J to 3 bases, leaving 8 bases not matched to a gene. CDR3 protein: CASSVHTGGEDYGYTF. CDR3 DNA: TGTGCCAGCAGCGTTCACACAGGGGGCGAGGACTATGGCTACACCTTC.

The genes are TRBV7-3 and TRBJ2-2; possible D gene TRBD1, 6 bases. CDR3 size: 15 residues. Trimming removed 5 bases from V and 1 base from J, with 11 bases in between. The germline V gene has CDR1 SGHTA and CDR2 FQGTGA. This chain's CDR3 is CASSLGQMNTGELFF. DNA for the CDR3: TGTGCCAGCAGCCTTGGACAGATGAACACCGGGGAGCTGTTTTTT.

The CDR3: CASSLAGGPYEQYF. In DNA form, the CDR3 reads TGTGCCAGCAGCTTAGCGGGGGGGCCCTACGAGCAGTACTTC. This chain links TRBV13 with TRBJ2-7; 8 nucleotides agree with TRBD2. V trimming: 1 base; J trimming: 2 bases; junction bases outside the gene matches: 1. This CDR3 is 14 amino acids long. Germline assignment: CDR1 PRHDT and CDR2 FYEKMQ (reference sequence).

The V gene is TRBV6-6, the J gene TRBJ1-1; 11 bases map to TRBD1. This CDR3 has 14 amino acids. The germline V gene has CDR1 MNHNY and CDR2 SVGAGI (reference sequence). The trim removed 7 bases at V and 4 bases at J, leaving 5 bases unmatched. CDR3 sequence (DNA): TGTGCCAGCACTCGGGGGACAGGGGGCACTGAAGCTTTCTTT. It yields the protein CASTRGTGGTEAFF.

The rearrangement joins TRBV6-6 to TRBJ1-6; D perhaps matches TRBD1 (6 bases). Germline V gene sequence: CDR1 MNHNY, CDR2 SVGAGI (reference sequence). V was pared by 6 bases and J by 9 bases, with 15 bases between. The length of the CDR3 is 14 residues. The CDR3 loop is CASRLSGDASPLHF. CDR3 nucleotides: TGTGCCAGCAGACTATCAGGGGATGCTTCACCCCTCCACTTT.

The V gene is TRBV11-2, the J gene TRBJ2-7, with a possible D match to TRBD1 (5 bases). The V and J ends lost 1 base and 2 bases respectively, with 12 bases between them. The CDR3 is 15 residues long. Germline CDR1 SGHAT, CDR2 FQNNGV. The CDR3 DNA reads TGTGCCAGCAGCTTAGTAAAAAAGGGGACCTACGAGCAGTACTTC. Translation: CASSLVKKGTYEQYF.